This T cell receptor (beta chain) was identified in a study of cytomegalovirus exposure and HLA in healthy donors. The wider study: Earlier sequencing of around 190 million T cells yielded 100 million to 120 million unique TCR beta sequences. Of around 410 genotyped donors, about 81% grouped in the Caucasian-associated ancestry cluster.

Regarding this clone: The target antigen is unknown.

Primers included in the PCR were 60 Vbeta and 13 Jbeta primers. Clones were sequenced by immunoSEQ multiplex PCR, and TCRdb holds only the in-frame ones, with some missing. The data hold 200,000 to 250,000 clones, with under 90% observed a single time. General study findings and limits: Later on, a genetic analysis was performed. It linked a missense variant in DCLRE1C with V- and J-gene trimming of TCR beta. TCR beta chains numbering about 160 were designated cytomegalovirus-associated.

This receptor was obtained from a human donor in good health. What was sequenced was PBMCs.

The CDR3 loop is CASSGPGQSMNTEAFF. The CDR3, as DNA: TGTGCCAGCAGTGGCCCGGGACAGAGCATGAACACTGAAGCTTTCTTT. This rearrangement joins TRBV2 to TRBJ1-1, with 7 bases aligning to TRBD1. This CDR3 has 16 amino acids. The V segment lost 4 bases and the J segment 0 bases; nucleotides outside the gene matches: 8. The germline V gene encodes CDR1 SNHLY and CDR2 FYNNEI.